Below are 25 T cell receptor beta chains sequenced from a single sample in a study of T cell clones after liver transplantation. The repertoire was sequenced with immunoSEQ multiplex PCR; TCRdb's copy has only in-frame clones and lacks some. The sample has about 33,000 clones, around 94% seen once. The sample here was CD8+ T cells from blood, taken 12 months after liver transplant. These receptors all come from a human patient who received a liver transplant. A subset of T cells may come from the graft donor.

The CDR3 DNA reads TGTGCCAGCAGCTTAGGGTTGGGGACAAATGAGCAGTTCTTC. Amino acid sequence: CASSLGLGTNEQFF. The chain carries TRBV11-2 and TRBJ2-1; possible D gene TRBD1, 6 bases. Trimming took 1 base from V and 7 from J, leaving 11 bases between them. The CDR3 covers 14 residues. In germline, CDR1 is SGHAT, CDR2 FQNNGV.

The count of this clone is one. The chain recombines TRBV4-1 with TRBJ2-5; TRBD2 matches 8 bases. Germline V lookup: CDR1 MGHRA, CDR2 YSYEKL. The CDR3 runs to 16 residues. The J segment lost 4 bases and the V segment lost 1 base, leaving 8 bases of the junction unmatched. The CDR3 nucleotides read TGCGCCAGCAGCCAAGTGAGCGGGAGAGAGGGAGAGACCCAGTACTTC. This gives the protein CASSQVSGREGETQYF.

The rearrangement joins TRBV7-2 to TRBJ1-2, with 7 bases aligning to TRBD1. The V and J ends lost 4 bases and 4 bases, in that order; junction bases with no gene match: 9. Germline CDR1 SGHTA, CDR2 FQGNSA. The CDR3 length is 15 residues. CDR3 sequence: CASSWRWDSIYGYTF. CDR3 nucleotides: TGTGCCAGCAGCTGGCGATGGGACAGCATCTATGGCTACACCTTC. Full variable domain (missing parts from reference TRBV7-2 and TRBJ1-2): GAGVSQSPSNKVTEKGKDVELRCDPISGHTALYWYRQSLGQGLEFLIYFQGNSAPDKSGLPSDRFSAERTGGSVSTLTIQRTQQEDSAVYLCASSWRWDSIYGYTFGSGTRLTVV.

The rearrangement uses TRBV28 and TRBJ2-7; 9 bases align to TRBD1. The CDR3 contains 14 residues. Trimming took 3 bases from V and 4 from J; bases not matched to a gene: 4. The germline V gene has CDR1 MDHEN and CDR2 SYDVKM. In nucleotides, the CDR3 is TGTGCCAGCAGTTTCCCCGGACAGGGGTACGAGCAGTACTTC. It is translated as CASSFPGQGYEQYF.

The V and J genes are TRBV30 and TRBJ1-2; TRBD1 is a possible D gene (6 bases). This CDR3 is built from 13 residues. The germline CDR1 and CDR2 sequences are GTSNPN and SVGIG (reference sequence). Trimming stripped 8 bases from V and 7 bases from J, with 20 bases between. This CDR3 reads CAVDLGGLSGYTF. Written as DNA, the CDR3 is TGTGCCGTGGACCTCGGGGGCCTCTCTGGCTACACCTTC.

The chain combines TRBV7-9 with TRBJ2-7, with D hard to call. V lost 3 bases and J 2 bases, leaving 8 bases between the germline ends. There are 13 residues in the CDR3. Germline CDR1 reads SEHNR; CDR2 reads FQNEAQ (reference sequence). The CDR3 is CASSLGFPYEQYF. In DNA form, the CDR3 reads TGTGCCAGCAGCTTGGGGTTTCCCTACGAGCAGTACTTC.

V and J are TRBV5-6 and TRBJ1-1, with a tentative D call TRBD1 (5 bases). The germline CDR1 and CDR2 sequences are SGHDT and YYEEEE. V was cut by 0 bases and J by 1 base, with 10 bases left in between. This CDR3 spans 15 amino acids. In DNA form, the CDR3 reads TGTGCCAGCAGCTTGGCCCGCCAGGGGAACACTGAAGCTTTCTTT. Amino acids: CASSLARQGNTEAFF.

This rearrangement joins TRBV6-5 to TRBJ2-1, with 15 bases lining up with TRBD2. Germline loops: CDR1 MNHEY, CDR2 SVGAGI. The J segment lost 12 bases and the V segment lost 4 bases, leaving 4 bases of the junction unmatched. The CDR3 spans 14 residues. The CDR3 region is CASSSGTSGRRQFF. CDR3 bases: TGTGCCAGCAGTTCCGGGACTAGCGGGAGGAGGCAGTTCTTC.

This rearrangement joins TRBV5-6 to TRBJ2-7, with D possibly called TRBD1 or TRBD2 (6 bases each). CDR1 is SGHDT and CDR2 is YYEEEE in the germline V gene. V lost 2 bases to trimming and J lost 3 bases, with 9 bases between them. The CDR3 runs 13 residues. This CDR3 is CASSFGGGYEQYF. The CDR3 coding sequence is TGTGCCAGCAGCTTCGGAGGGGGCTACGAGCAGTACTTC.

V usage is TRBV5-1 and J usage is TRBJ2-1, with D possibly matching TRBD2 (5 bases). The germline CDR1 and CDR2 sequences are SGHRS and YFSETQ. V lost 0 bases and J 4 bases, leaving 11 bases between the germline ends. The CDR3 has 15 residues. CDR3 region: CASSLGGLGYNEQFF. The CDR3 DNA reads TGCGCCAGCAGCTTGGGAGGACTGGGTTACAATGAGCAGTTCTTC.

The chain uses TRBV5-6 and TRBJ2-1; D is unclear. V was trimmed by 4 bases and J by 4 bases, leaving 9 bases between them. This CDR3 is 13 amino acids long. Germline-derived CDR1 and CDR2 are SGHDT and YYEEEE. The CDR3 protein is CASSDGNYNEQFF. The DNA of the CDR3 is TGTGCCAGCAGCGACGGCAATTACAATGAGCAGTTCTTC.

The CDR3 here is CATSQELYGYTF. The CDR3 region has the DNA TGCGCCACATCTCAAGAGCTCTATGGCTACACCTTC. The chain has TRBV23-1 and TRBJ1-2; D is uncertain. TRBV23-1 is an ORF for which the function is uncertain. V gave up 10 bases and J gave up 4 bases, with 13 bases separating them. This CDR3 spans 12 amino acids.

The V call is TRBV6-5, the J call TRBJ2-5; TRBD2 matches at 12 bases. From germline, CDR1 is MNHEY and CDR2 SVGAGI. V dropped 4 bases and J dropped 5; count of bases not matched to a gene: 8. The CDR3 extends over 16 amino acids. CDR3 sequence (DNA): TGTGCCAGCAGTTTTCTAGCGGGAGGGCGGTGGGAGACCCAGTACTTC. It codes for CASSFLAGGRWETQYF.

The chain carries TRBV2 and TRBJ2-7; D may be TRBD2 (5 bases). V was trimmed by 8 bases and J by 5 bases, leaving 13 bases between them. In germline, CDR1 is SNHLY, CDR2 FYNNEI. The CDR3 is 12 residues long. The CDR3 is CASRGEPHEQYF. CDR3 in DNA: TGTGCCAGCCGGGGTGAGCCGCACGAGCAGTACTTC.

As for this clone: The same CDR3 arises from other DNA sequences in this sample as well. The rearrangement links TRBV27 to TRBJ2-3, with no clear D. The V end lost 3 bases, the J end lost 2 bases, and 6 bases lay between the germline ends. This CDR3 comprises 13 residues. CDR1 is MNHEY and CDR2 is SMNVEV in the germline V gene (reference sequence). CDR3 DNA sequence: TGTGCCAGCAGTTTTGCGGCCACAGATACGCAGTATTTT. Translating it yields CASSFAATDTQYF.

V usage is TRBV6-6 and J usage is TRBJ2-1; D gene unclear. The CDR3 has 11 residues. Germline V CDR1 and CDR2: MNHNY, SVGAGI (reference sequence). V gave up 7 bases and J gave up 9 bases, with 10 bases separating them. The CDR3 region has the DNA TGTGCCAGCACCACCGGCGCTGAGCAGTTCTTC. It specifies CASTTGAEQFF.

The genes are TRBV5-4 and TRBJ2-1, with 7 nucleotides matching TRBD2. Germline CDR1 SGHNT, CDR2 YYREEE (reference sequence). V shed 4 bases and J 8 bases; nucleotides not matched to a gene: 9. CDR3 size: 14 residues. CDR3 loop: CASSNSGTIHEQFF. DNA of the CDR3: TGTGCCAGCAGCAACTCCGGGACTATCCATGAGCAGTTCTTC. The full variable domain, rest sourced from reference TRBV5-4 and TRBJ2-1, is ETGVTQSPTHLIKTRGQQVTLRCSSQSGHNTVSWYQQALGQGPQFIFQYYREEENGRGNFPPRFSGLQFPNYSSELNVNALELDDSALYLCASSNSGTIHEQFFGPGTRLTVL.

The V and J genes are TRBV4-2 and TRBJ2-3; 12 positions match TRBD2. CDR1 and CDR2 from the germline V gene are LGHNA and YNFKEQ. The CDR3 runs 16 residues. The trim removed 4 bases at V and 4 bases at J, leaving 6 bases unmatched. DNA of the CDR3: TGTGCCAGCAGCCCCACCCTAGCGGGAGGGCCAGATACGCAGTATTTT. Translation: CASSPTLAGGPDTQYF.

This clone was seen more than once but under ten times. V gene TRBV10-3 combines with J gene TRBJ2-7; D remains unclear. The CDR3 contains 15 residues. CDR1 is ENHRY and CDR2 is SYGVKD in the germline V gene. V lost 4 bases, J lost 4 bases, and 17 bases lay in between. In DNA form, the CDR3 reads TGTGCCATCAGTGGGGTTATTTCGGTTATGTACGAGCAGTACTTC. Encoded protein: CAISGVISVMYEQYF.

The chain joins TRBV6-1 to TRBJ1-1; D gene unclear. The germline V gene encodes CDR1 MNHNS and CDR2 SASEGT. This CDR3 comprises 12 residues. V shed 6 bases and J shed 4 bases, with 9 bases lying between them. CDR3 in amino acids: CASRGLSTEAFF. CDR3 DNA sequence: TGTGCCAGCAGGGGTCTTAGCACTGAAGCTTTCTTT.

As for this clone: A far more abundant clone sits one base away, making this likely a read error. The gene calls are TRBV4-2 and TRBJ1-1; 7 positions agree with TRBD1. V was pared by 1 base and J by 1 base, with 6 bases of the junction left unmatched. Germline CDR1 reads LGHNA; CDR2 reads YNFKEQ. The CDR3 totals 16 residues. The CDR3 reads CASSQAFRGQNTEAFF. The DNA of the CDR3 is TGTGCCAGCAGCCAAGCCTTTAGGGGGCAGAACACTGAAGCTTTCTTT.

The rearrangement uses TRBV10-2 and TRBJ1-1; tentative D call: TRBD1 (6 bases). The CDR3 totals 10 residues. Germline V CDR1 and CDR2: WSHSY, SAAADI. V shed 6 bases and J shed 7 bases, with 6 bases lying between them. The CDR3: CASRDSEAFF. The CDR3 bases are TGCGCCAGCAGGGACAGTGAAGCTTTCTTT.

This clone was seen only once. The rearrangement joins TRBV7-8 to TRBJ2-1; 10 bases align to TRBD2. Germline-derived CDR1 and CDR2 are SGHVS and FQNEAQ. The CDR3 runs to 13 residues. V trimming: 3 bases; J trimming: 9 bases; junction bases outside the gene matches: 2. This CDR3 reads CASSLTSGREQFF. The CDR3 DNA sequence: TGTGCCAGCAGCTTGACTAGCGGGCGTGAGCAGTTCTTC.

The J gene is TRBJ2-1, the V gene TRBV9; perhaps TRBD2 as D (5 bases). The CDR3 has 13 amino acids. The ends were cut back, 0 bases at V and 9 bases at J, with 10 bases in the middle. Germline assignment: CDR1 SGDLS and CDR2 YYNGEE. CDR3 sequence: CASSVGEPFEQFF. The CDR3 region has the DNA TGTGCCAGCAGCGTAGGGGAGCCTTTTGAGCAGTTCTTC.

The rearrangement links TRBV6-5 to TRBJ2-7; D is unresolved. CDR1 and CDR2 (germline): MNHEY, SVGAGI. CDR3 length equals 9 residues. The V end lost 7 bases, the J end lost 5 bases, and 3 bases lay between the germline ends. CDR3 bases: TGTGCCAGCAACAACGAGCAGTACTTC. It yields the protein CASNNEQYF.